The entry below gives a single TCR beta chain sequence along with its context. The antigen is unknown. This sample was included in a study of a mutant IDH1 vaccine in newly diagnosed glioma. The wider study: Sex among treated patients split about 60% male, about 38% female; mean age was approximately 40 years. Study-level findings and limits: Apparently unrelated to pseudoprogression were changes in the top peripheral T cell clonotypes.

Profiled with immunoSEQ multiplex PCR; TCRdb holds only in-frame clones, not every one. Found here are about 54,000 clones, 70% to 90% of them singletons; the top ten hold roughly 1.6%. This CDR3 has 15 amino acids. V shed 4 bases and J shed 5 bases, with 18 bases lying between them. In germline, CDR1 is SGHTA, CDR2 FQGNSA. Time point specified: week 35, safety follow-up. With topical imiquimod, each dose of the vaccine consisted of 300 ug of mutant IDH1 20-mer peptide. Specimen: PBMCs, collected from a glioma patient whose treatment included an IDH1 peptide vaccine. The chain is built from TRBV7-2 and TRBJ2-7, with D possibly matching TRBD2 (5 bases). The TCR sequence derives from a man in his forties or fifties with glioma. CDR3 nucleotides: TGTGCCAGCAGCTCCAGCCGGGCCGTGGGAGACGAGCAGTACTTC. Amino acids: CASSSSRAVGDEQYF.